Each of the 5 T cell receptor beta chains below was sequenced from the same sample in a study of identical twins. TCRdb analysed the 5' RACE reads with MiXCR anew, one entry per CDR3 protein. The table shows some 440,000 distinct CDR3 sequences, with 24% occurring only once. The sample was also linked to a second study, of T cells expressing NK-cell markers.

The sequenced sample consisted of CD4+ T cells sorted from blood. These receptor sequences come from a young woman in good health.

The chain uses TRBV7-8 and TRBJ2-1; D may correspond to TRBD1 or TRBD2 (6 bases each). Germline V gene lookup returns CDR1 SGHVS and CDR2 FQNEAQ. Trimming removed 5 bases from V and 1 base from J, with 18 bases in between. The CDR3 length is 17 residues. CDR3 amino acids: CASSRTYRGPSYNEQFF. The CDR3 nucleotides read TGTGCCAGCAGCCGTACGTACCGGGGGCCTTCCTACAATGAGCAGTTCTTC. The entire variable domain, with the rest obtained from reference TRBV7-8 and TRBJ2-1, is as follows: GAGVSQSPRYKVAKRGQDVALRCDPISGHVSLFWYQQALGQGPEFLTYFQNEAQLDKSGLPSDRFFAERPEGSVSTLKIQRTQQEDSAVYLCASSRTYRGPSYNEQFFGPGTRLTVL.

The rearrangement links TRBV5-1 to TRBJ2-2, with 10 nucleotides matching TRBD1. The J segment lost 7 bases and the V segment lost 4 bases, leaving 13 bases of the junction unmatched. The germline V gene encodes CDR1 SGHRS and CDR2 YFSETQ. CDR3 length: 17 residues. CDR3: CASSQTPGQGMGGELFF. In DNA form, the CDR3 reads TGCGCCAGCAGCCAAACCCCGGGACAGGGGATGGGCGGGGAGCTGTTTTTT.

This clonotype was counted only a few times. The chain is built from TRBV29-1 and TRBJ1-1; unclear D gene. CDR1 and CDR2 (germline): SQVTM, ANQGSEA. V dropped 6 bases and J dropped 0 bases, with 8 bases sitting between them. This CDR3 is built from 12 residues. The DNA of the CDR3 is TGCAGCGTCGGTGCCATGAACACTGAAGCTTTCTTT. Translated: CSVGAMNTEAFF.

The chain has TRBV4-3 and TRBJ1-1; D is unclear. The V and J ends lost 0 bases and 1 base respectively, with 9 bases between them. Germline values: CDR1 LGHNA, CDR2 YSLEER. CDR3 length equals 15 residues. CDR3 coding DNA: TGCGCCAGCAGCCAAGATGGCGCGGGGAACACTGAAGCTTTCTTT. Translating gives CASSQDGAGNTEAFF.

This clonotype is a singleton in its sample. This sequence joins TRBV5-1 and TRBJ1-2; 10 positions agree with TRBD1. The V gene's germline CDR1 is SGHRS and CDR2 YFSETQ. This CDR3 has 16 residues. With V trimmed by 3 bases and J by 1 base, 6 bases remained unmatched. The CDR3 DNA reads TGCGCCAGCAGCTGGGGACAGGGGACAAGTAACTATGGCTACACCTTC. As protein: CASSWGQGTSNYGYTF.